Below, 9 T cell receptor beta chains from the same sample are listed, as sequenced in a study of blood T cell repertoires in COVID-19. Repertoires were generated with immunoSEQ multiplex PCR, while TCRdb's copy carries only in-frame clones and drops some. The sample holds around 250,000 clones, around 86% seen once. The sample consisted of peripheral blood. All receptors come from an elderly man with acute or convalescent COVID-19.

V gene TRBV9 combines with J gene TRBJ1-5, with TRBD1 as a possible D gene (6 bases). There are 13 residues in the CDR3. Trimming took 3 bases from V and 4 from J, leaving 8 bases between them. Germline assignment: CDR1 SGDLS and CDR2 YYNGEE. The CDR3 DNA reads TGTGCCAGCAGCGCGACAGGTAATCAGCCCCAGCATTTT. This sequence encodes CASSATGNQPQHF.

The genes are TRBV28 and TRBJ2-7; 8 nucleotides agree with TRBD1. Per germline, CDR1 MDHEN and CDR2 SYDVKM. Unmatched junction bases numbered 11, after V lost 1 base and J lost 0 bases. This CDR3 is 18 amino acids long. Here the CDR3 reads CASSLFATGAGGSYEQYF. The CDR3 coding sequence is TGTGCCAGCAGTTTATTCGCGACAGGGGCTGGTGGCTCCTACGAGCAGTACTTC.

This sequence joins TRBV18 and TRBJ1-2, with D perhaps matching TRBD1 (5 bases). CDR1 KGHSH and CDR2 LQKENI come from the germline V gene. CDR3 length: 12 amino acids. The ends were cut back, 5 bases at V and 7 bases at J, with 11 bases in the middle. The CDR3 is CASSRGSGGYTF. CDR3 sequence (DNA): TGTGCCAGCTCAAGGGGATCGGGTGGCTACACCTTC.

The J gene is TRBJ2-6, the V gene TRBV4-1; D possibly corresponds to TRBD2 (5 bases). The V end was cut by 1 base, the J end by 2 bases, with 15 bases between. Looked up from germline, CDR1 is MGHRA and CDR2 is YSYEKL. The CDR3 covers 18 residues. The CDR3, as DNA: TGCGCCAGCAGCCAAGGGTTTGTAGAGGGAGCTGGGGCCAACGTCCTGACTTTC. It translates to CASSQGFVEGAGANVLTF.

CDR3 coding DNA: TGTGCCAGCGGGGCCCGAAGGAACACTGAAGCTTTCTTT. Its protein is CASGARRNTEAFF. The chain recombines TRBV9 with TRBJ1-1, with D perhaps TRBD1 (5 bases). Trimming removed 7 bases from V and 1 base from J, with 11 bases in between. Germline-derived CDR1 and CDR2 are SGDLS and YYNGEE. This CDR3 is built from 13 residues.

This clone has only one observation. The gene calls are TRBV7-2 and TRBJ2-3; D is undetermined. From germline, CDR1 is SGHTA and CDR2 FQGNSA. CDR3 length: 14 amino acids. The ends were cut back, 5 bases at V and 6 bases at J, with 15 bases in the middle. CDR3 in DNA: TGTGCCAGCAGCCCACTCCCACTTAGTGATACGCAGTATTTT. Translating it yields CASSPLPLSDTQYF.

V is TRBV19 and J is TRBJ1-5; D is perhaps TRBD1 (6 bases). CDR1 is LNHDA and CDR2 is SQIVND in the germline V gene (reference sequence). There are 14 residues in the CDR3. V dropped 4 bases and J dropped 5 bases, with 12 bases sitting between them. CDR3 DNA sequence: TGTGCCAGTAGTAAAGGACAGTCCTATCAGCCCCAGCATTTT. The encoded protein is CASSKGQSYQPQHF. The entire variable domain, with the rest obtained from reference TRBV19 and TRBJ1-5, is as follows: DGGITQSPKYLFRKEGQNVTLSCEQNLNHDAMYWYRQDPGQGLRLIYYSQIVNDFQKGDIAEGYSVSREKKESFPLTVTSAQKNPTAFYLCASSKGQSYQPQHFGDGTRLSIL.

A single count supports this clone. V is TRBV6-5 and J is TRBJ2-1; D possibly corresponds to TRBD1 (6 bases). Germline V gene sequence: CDR1 MNHEY, CDR2 SVGAGI. V was cut by 7 bases and J by 0 bases, with 10 bases left in between. The CDR3 runs 14 residues. In nucleotides, the CDR3 is TGTGCCAGCACCCCGGACAGCTCCTACAATGAGCAGTTCTTC. Its translation: CASTPDSSYNEQFF.

The V and J genes are TRBV18 and TRBJ2-2; D is ambiguous. The CDR3 spans 13 residues. The V end was cut by 1 base, the J end by 7 bases, with 7 bases between. CDR1 is KGHSH, CDR2 LQKENI, per germline. CDR3 sequence reads: CASSPLKNGELFF. CDR3 nucleotide sequence: TGTGCCAGCTCACCACTTAAAAACGGGGAGCTGTTTTTT.